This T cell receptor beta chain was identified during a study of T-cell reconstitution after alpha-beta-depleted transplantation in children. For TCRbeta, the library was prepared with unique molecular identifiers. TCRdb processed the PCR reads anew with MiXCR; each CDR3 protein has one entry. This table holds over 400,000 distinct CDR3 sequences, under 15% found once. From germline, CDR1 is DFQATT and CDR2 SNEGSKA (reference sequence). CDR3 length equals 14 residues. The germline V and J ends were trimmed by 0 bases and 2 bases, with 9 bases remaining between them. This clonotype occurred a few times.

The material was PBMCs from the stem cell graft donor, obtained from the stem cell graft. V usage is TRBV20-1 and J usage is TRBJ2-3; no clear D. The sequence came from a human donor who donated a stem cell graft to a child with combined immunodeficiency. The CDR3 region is CSARDDKFTDTQYF. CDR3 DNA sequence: TGCAGTGCTAGAGATGATAAGTTCACAGATACGCAGTATTTT.